This T cell receptor (beta chain) originates from a study of cytomegalovirus exposure and HLA in healthy donors. This CDR3 has 14 amino acids. V was trimmed by 1 base and J by 7 bases, leaving 10 bases between them. The germline V gene has CDR1 LNHNV and CDR2 YYDKDF (reference sequence). The primer mix had 60 Vbeta and 13 Jbeta primers. Here immunoSEQ multiplex PCR was the method, and the copy in TCRdb shows in-frame clones only, minus some. The sample comprises about 180,000 clones, roughly three quarters of which are singletons, and about 2.5% rests with the top ten. This clone has more than one count but fewer than ten.

The sample taken for sequencing was PBMCs. The rearrangement joins TRBV15 to TRBJ1-4; unclear D gene. The clonotype originates from a young woman in good health and CMV-seropositive. CDR3: CATSRVRAVEKLFF. The CDR3 DNA reads as TGTGCCACCAGCAGAGTGAGAGCGGTTGAAAAACTGTTTTTT.